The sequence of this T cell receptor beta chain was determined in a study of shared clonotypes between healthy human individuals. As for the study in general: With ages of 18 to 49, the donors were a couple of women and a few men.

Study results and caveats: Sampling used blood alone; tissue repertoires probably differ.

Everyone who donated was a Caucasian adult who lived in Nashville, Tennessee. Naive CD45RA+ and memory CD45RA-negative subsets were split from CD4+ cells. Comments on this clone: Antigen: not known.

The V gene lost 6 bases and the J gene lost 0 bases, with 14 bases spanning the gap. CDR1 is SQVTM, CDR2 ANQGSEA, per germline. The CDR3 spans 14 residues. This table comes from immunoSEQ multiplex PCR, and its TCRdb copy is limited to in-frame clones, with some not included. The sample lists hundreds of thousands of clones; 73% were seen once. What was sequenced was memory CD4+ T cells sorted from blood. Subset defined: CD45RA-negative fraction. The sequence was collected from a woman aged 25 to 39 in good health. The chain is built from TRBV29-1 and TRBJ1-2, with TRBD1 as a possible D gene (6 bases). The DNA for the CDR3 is TGCAGCGTCCCATGGGACATCGCTAACTATGGCTACACCTTC. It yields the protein CSVPWDIANYGYTF.